This T cell receptor beta chain was documented in a study of human T cells and chemical hapten exposure. TCRdb analysed the RACE reads with MiXCR anew, one entry per CDR3 protein. The sample carries roughly 40,000 distinct CDR3 sequences, approximately 10% recorded once. The sample's time point: pre-sensitization, week 0. Treatment in this sample: therapeutic diphenylcyclopropenone sensitization with weekly scalp DPC. The CDR3 consists of 15 residues. The ends lost 5 bases at V and 2 bases at J; junction bases unmatched: 5. Germline-derived CDR1 and CDR2 are SGHVS and FQNEAQ. This clonotype showed up many times.

This TCR derives from a man under 40 with alopecia areata. Some clones in this sample may be carry-over from other donors' samples. This chain links TRBV7-8 with TRBJ2-3; TRBD1 agrees at 9 bases. The material was whole blood, obtained in connection with sensitization to the hapten diphenylcyclopropenone (DPC). CDR3: CASSRDRAHTDTQYF. CDR3 bases: TGTGCCAGCAGCCGGGACAGGGCCCACACAGATACGCAGTATTTT. Variable domain in full (rest from reference TRBV7-8 and TRBJ2-3): GAGVSQSPRYKVAKRGQDVALRCDPISGHVSLFWYQQALGQGPEFLTYFQNEAQLDKSGLPSDRFFAERPEGSVSTLKIQRTQQEDSAVYLCASSRDRAHTDTQYFGPGTRLTVL.